This entry concerns a single T cell receptor (beta chain). These data come from a study of blood T cell repertoires in COVID-19. Whole-study context: Specimens from acute and convalescent COVID-19 originated in the United States, Italy and Spain. The analysed material was cDNA or gDNA that came from T cells, B-cell-depleted T cells, or PBMCs.

The protocol was immunoSEQ multiplex PCR, while the TCRdb copy is restricted to in-frame clones and leaves out a portion. The table lists roughly 320,000 clones, roughly nine tenths of them singletons. This sequence originates from a woman aged 30 to 39 with COVID-19, enrolled during active disease. Sample: peripheral blood.

This chain's CDR3 is CASSPRQGWFSGANVLTF. The CDR3 nucleotides read TGCGCCAGCAGCCCCCGACAGGGGTGGTTTTCTGGGGCCAACGTCCTGACTTTC. This chain uses TRBV4-1 with TRBJ2-6; 8 bases match TRBD1. Germline trimming cut 4 bases from V and 1 base from J; bases unmatched to any gene: 9. The CDR3 totals 18 residues. In germline, CDR1 is MGHRA, CDR2 YSYEKL.